Listed here is a single TCR beta chain. Antigen: not known. Germline V gives CDR1 SGDLS, CDR2 YYNGEE. The CDR3 totals 16 residues. The V end was cut by 0 bases, the J end by 1 base, with 14 bases between. Healthy donors had no documented immune events, such as infections, while sampled. Repertoires were generated with immunoSEQ multiplex PCR, while TCRdb's copy carries only in-frame clones and drops some. This sample has about 89,000 clones, with about 87% found just once. This sample is drawn from a study of identifying expanded T cells in peripheral blood. Study-wide points: Clone count variance between roughly 2-week samples rose with total template count. About 1.2 clones differed between technical replicates, versus about 15 and 19 over time.

The sequence came from a person aged 18-70 years in good health. This chain connects TRBV9 to TRBJ2-7; no reliable D call. Sequencing was done on a sample of blood. The CDR3 sequence is CASSVVASAWSYEQYF. In DNA, the CDR3 is TGTGCCAGCAGCGTAGTTGCAAGCGCTTGGTCCTACGAGCAGTACTTC.